This entry lists 5 T cell receptor beta chains sequenced from one sample in a study of early T cells in non-severe SARS-CoV-2 infection. TCRdb redid the calling of the 5' RACE reads with MiXCR, one entry per CDR3 protein. The sample has 60,000 or so distinct CDR3 sequences, 10% seen once. Material: whole blood. Receptors were obtained from an adult who was a healthcare worker with PCR-confirmed SARS-CoV-2 infection or an uninfected control (not recorded which).

This clonotype was counted only a few times. V usage is TRBV18 and J usage is TRBJ2-3, with TRBD2 matching 13 bases. CDR1 is KGHSH, CDR2 LQKENI, per germline. The CDR3 runs to 17 residues. Losses at the gene ends were 0 bases for V and 4 bases for J; bases not matched to a gene: 4. CDR3 region: CASSPPGLAGVADTQYF. The DNA for the CDR3 is TGTGCCAGCTCACCACCCGGACTAGCGGGAGTCGCAGATACGCAGTATTTT.

The sample holds many counts of this clonotype. The gene calls are TRBV2 and TRBJ2-2; the D is unclear. V was trimmed by 5 bases and J by 3 bases, leaving 4 bases between them. Looked up from germline, CDR1 is SNHLY and CDR2 is FYNNEI. The CDR3 covers 12 residues. CDR3 bases: TGTGCCAGCAGTATTTACACCGGGGAGCTGTTTTTT. It encodes CASSIYTGELFF. The whole variable domain, remainder taken from reference TRBV2 and TRBJ2-2, is EPEVTQTPSHQVTQMGQEVILRCVPISNHLYFYWYRQILGQKVEFLVSFYNNEISEKSEIFDDQFSVERPDGSNFTLKIRSTKLEDSAMYFCASSIYTGELFFGEGSRLTVL.

This chain joins TRBV28 and TRBJ1-4, with TRBD1 matching over 7 bases. The V gene's germline CDR1 is MDHEN and CDR2 SYDVKM. This CDR3 is 14 amino acids long. V lost 3 bases to trimming and J lost 5 bases; unmatched junction nucleotides: 3. CDR3 in amino acids: CASSLGQRNEKLFF. CDR3 nucleotide sequence: TGTGCCAGCAGTTTGGGACAGAGGAATGAAAAACTGTTTTTT.

Only a few counts were recorded for this clonotype. The V and J genes are TRBV6-2 or TRBV6-3 and TRBJ1-1; no clear D. The CDR3 loop spans 14 amino acids. Trimming pared 6 bases from V and 2 bases from J, leaving 13 bases between. Germline assignment: CDR1 MNHEY and CDR2 SVGEGT. The CDR3 region has the DNA TGTGCCAGCAGGTCCCACAGCGCAAACACTGAAGCTTTCTTT. Its translation is CASRSHSANTEAFF.

This clonotype was counted at least ten times. The rearrangement uses TRBV10-3 and TRBJ2-5; 8 bases are a match to TRBD2. CDR1 is ENHRY, CDR2 SYGVKD, per germline. The CDR3 loop spans 16 amino acids. V lost 0 bases, J lost 1 base, and 4 bases stayed unmatched. CDR3 nucleotides: TGTGCCATCAGTGAGTCTCTAGCGGGCCTCCAAGAGACCCAGTACTTC. Amino acids: CAISESLAGLQETQYF.